A selection of T cell receptor beta chains follows, all from one sample in a study of vaccination and CD4 T cells after COVID-19. TCRdb reanalysed the PCR reads using MiXCR and keeps one entry per CDR3 protein. Here the sample spans some 3,500 distinct CDR3 sequences, under 40% being singletons. Which antigens these TCRs recognize remains unknown. The sequencing input was CD4+ T cells from blood, cultured in vitro. The receptors shown here come from a human donor who had recovered from COVID-19. Each CDR3 is given with its conserved first and last residue. Fields, in order: V gene, clone size, J gene, D gene, CDR3 protein, CDR3 DNA. A D gene is named only where the DNA matches it firmly. A row's size may be missing; if present it is once, few, many or a size class.

TRBV25-1,NA,TRBJ1-6,NA,CASNQGVIPLHF,TGTGCCAGCAACCAAGGGGTTATTCCCCTCCACTTT
TRBV11-3,NA,TRBJ2-1,TRBD2,CASSGREAEQFF,TGTGCCAGCAGCGGCCGGGAGGCAGAGCAGTTCTTC
TRBV18,NA,TRBJ2-7,NA,CASSPGEDEQYF,TGTGCCAGCTCCCCCGGGGAGGACGAGCAGTACTTC
TRBV6-1,few,TRBJ1-2,NA,CASSKGYGYTF,TGTGCCAGCTCGAAGGGCTATGGCTACACCTTC
TRBV5-4,NA,TRBJ1-1,TRBD1,CASSPGDRGTPNTEAFF,TGTGCCAGCAGCCCGGGGGACAGGGGGACTCCGAACACTGAAGCTTTCTTT
TRBV15,NA,TRBJ2-3,TRBD2,CATSRTSGGTDTQYF,TGTGCCACCAGCCGGACTAGCGGGGGCACAGATACGCAGTATTTT
TRBV7-9,NA,TRBJ2-7,TRBD2,CASSLAIGRGEVHEQYF,TGTGCCAGCAGCTTAGCCATCGGACGGGGGGAAGTGCACGAGCAGTACTTC
TRBV12-5,NA,TRBJ1-1,NA,CASGLYPVENTEAFF,TGTGCTAGTGGTTTGTATCCTGTAGAGAACACTGAAGCTTTCTTT
TRBV6-1,NA,TRBJ2-3,NA,CASRFTSGSSTDTQYF,TGTGCCAGCAGGTTCACGAGCGGTTCTAGCACAGATACGCAGTATTTT
TRBV2,NA,TRBJ1-6,NA,CASSDVGSPLHF,TGTGCCAGCAGTGATGTGGGGTCACCCCTCCACTTT
TRBV20-1,NA,TRBJ1-5,NA,CSAGQGPNQPQHF,TGCAGTGCTGGTCAGGGCCCCAATCAGCCCCAGCATTTT
TRBV27,NA,TRBJ2-1,TRBD1,CASSRDRGPRYNEQFF,TGTGCCAGCAGTCGGGACAGGGGCCCAAGGTACAATGAGCAGTTCTTC
TRBV20-1,few,TRBJ2-5,NA,CSASSGRVQETQYF,TGCAGTGCTTCCTCAGGACGCGTCCAAGAGACCCAGTACTTC
TRBV24-1,NA,TRBJ2-3,NA,CATSEPDHTDTQYF,TGTGCCACCAGTGAGCCGGACCACACAGATACGCAGTATTTT
TRBV6-5,few,TRBJ1-2,NA,CASSYGGGYGYTF,TGTGCCAGCAGTTACGGGGGAGGCTATGGCTACACCTTC
TRBV30,NA,TRBJ1-2,NA,CAWSESYGYTF,TGTGCCTGGAGTGAGTCCTATGGCTACACCTTC
TRBV6-1,NA,TRBJ1-4,NA,CAGTGTSGGKLFF,TGTGCCGGAACCGGGACGTCGGGTGGAAAACTGTTTTTT
TRBV20-1,NA,TRBJ1-4,NA,CSARWAGTNEKLFF,TGCAGTGCTAGATGGGCAGGGACTAATGAAAAACTGTTTTTT
TRBV18,NA,TRBJ1-5,NA,CASSPVRGGQPQHF,TGTGCCAGCTCACCAGTCCGAGGGGGACAGCCCCAGCATTTT
TRBV3-1,once,TRBJ2-4,TRBD1,CASSRDSILAKNIQYF,TGTGCCAGCAGCCGGGACAGTATCCTAGCCAAAAACATTCAGTACTTC
TRBV6-1,NA,TRBJ1-4,TRBD1,CATRTGSTNEKLFF,TGTGCCACAAGGACAGGGTCAACTAATGAAAAACTGTTTTTT